Given below is one TCR beta chain in context. Its specificity is unknown. Other DNA sequences from this sample encode an identical CDR3 as well. This entry belongs to a study of shared clonotypes between healthy human individuals. General study points: Clonotypes shared by all four sorted-subset donors had higher generation probabilities than non-shared clonotypes.

All donors were healthy HIV-negative adults lacking recent acute infections or vaccinations. The J segment lost 1 base and the V segment lost 5 bases, leaving 0 bases of the junction unmatched. Germline V lookup: CDR1 MDHEN, CDR2 SYDVKM. This CDR3 region has 13 residues. Using immunoSEQ multiplex PCR, the repertoire was profiled, and TCRdb retains in-frame clones only, with some absent. The sample includes about 1.5 million clones, roughly 96% of them seen just once. The receptor was isolated from a young man in good health. V gene TRBV28 combines with J gene TRBJ2-7; the match to TRBD1 covers 9 bases. The sequencing input was naive CD4+ T cells sorted from blood. Stated subset: CD45RA+ positively selected. The CDR3 spells CASSGTGSYEQYF. DNA for the CDR3: TGTGCCAGCAGTGGGACAGGGTCCTACGAGCAGTACTTC.